These 4 T cell receptor beta chains were all obtained from the same sample, sequenced in a study of CD8+CD57+ T cells in acquired aplastic anemia (dated by TCRdb to the late 2010s). The patients picked for sequencing were ones in whom flow cytometry had shown an expansion of CD8+CD57+ cells. Sequenced using an Illumina HiSeq 2000. Genomic DNA was used as template for profiling of TCR beta VDJ combinations and CDR3 sequences. Starting from the raw public reads, TCRdb applied fastp trimming at Q25, assembled clones with MiXCR and retained in-frame beta chains. Here each entry gathers all rows of one CDR3 protein and keeps the most common genes and DNA. The sample table shows 400,000 to 600,000 distinct CDR3 sequences, and over 25% are seen once. Under 0.95% of the sample is in the top ten clones. Sequences were obtained from sorted CD4+, CD8+, or CD8+CD57+ T cells (not recorded which) from PBMCs. Receptor source: a human donor with aplastic anemia.

This clonotype was seen at least ten times. The chain links TRBV10-3 to TRBJ1-1, with 8 positions matching TRBD1. This CDR3 region has 12 residues. V gave up 5 bases and J gave up 11 bases; unmatched junction bases: 7. Germline V gene data show CDR1 as ENHRY and CDR2 as SYGVKD. The CDR3 sequence: CAISRDRWEAFF. The CDR3 nucleotides are TGTGCCATCAGTCGGGACAGGTGGGAGGCTTTCTTT.

This clonotype was counted many times. The genes are TRBV29-1 and TRBJ2-3; D is uncertain. Germline V gene lookup returns CDR1 SQVTM and CDR2 ANQGSEA. The V end was cut by 4 bases, the J end by 4 bases, with 12 bases between. This CDR3 has 13 residues. DNA for the CDR3: TGCAGCGTTGTGACCCCGGGCGCAGATACGCAGTATTTT. Translation gives CSVVTPGADTQYF.

This sequence joins TRBV7-9 and TRBJ1-1, with D possibly being TRBD1 (6 bases). The V end was cut by 5 bases, the J end by 0 bases, with 16 bases between. The CDR3 totals 16 residues. CDR1 and CDR2 from the germline V gene are SEHNR and FQNEAQ (reference sequence). The CDR3 DNA reads as TGTGCCAGCAGCCCAAAATCAGGACAGTTGAACACTGAAGCTTTCTTT. Translated: CASSPKSGQLNTEAFF.

This clonotype was seen more than once but under ten times. The rearrangement uses TRBV19 and TRBJ2-3; D gene unclear. The CDR3 is 13 amino acids. The ends were cut back, 5 bases at V and 2 bases at J, with 8 bases in the middle. Germline values: CDR1 LNHDA, CDR2 SQIVND (reference sequence). The CDR3 DNA reads TGTGCCAGTAGTTGGACGGTCACAGATACGCAGTATTTT. Protein: CASSWTVTDTQYF.